The sequence of this T cell receptor beta chain was determined in a study of blood T cell repertoires in COVID-19. CDR3 length: 14 amino acids. From germline, CDR1 is SGHTA and CDR2 FQGTGA. With V trimmed by 0 bases and J by 4 bases, 1 base remained unmatched. The repertoire was sequenced with immunoSEQ multiplex PCR; TCRdb's copy has only in-frame clones and lacks some. The repertoire holds tens of thousands of clones, with 80% as singletons. The receptor was isolated from a woman in her 70s with acute or convalescent COVID-19. Material for sequencing was peripheral blood. The chain combines TRBV7-3 with TRBJ2-3; 7 positions match TRBD2. This CDR3 reads CASSLTSGPDTQYF. CDR3 DNA: TGTGCCAGCAGCTTAACTAGCGGGCCAGATACGCAGTATTTT.